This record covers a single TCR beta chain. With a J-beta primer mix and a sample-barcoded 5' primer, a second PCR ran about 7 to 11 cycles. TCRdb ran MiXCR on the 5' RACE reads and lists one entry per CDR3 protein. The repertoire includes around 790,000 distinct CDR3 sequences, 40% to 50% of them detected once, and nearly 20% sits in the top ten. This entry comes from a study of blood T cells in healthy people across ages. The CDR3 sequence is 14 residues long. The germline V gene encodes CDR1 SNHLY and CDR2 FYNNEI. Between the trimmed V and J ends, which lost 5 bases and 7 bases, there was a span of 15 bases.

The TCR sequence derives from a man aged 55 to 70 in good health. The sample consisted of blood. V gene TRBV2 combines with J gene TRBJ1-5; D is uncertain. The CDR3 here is CASSTHGGKQPQHF. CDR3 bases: TGTGCCAGCAGTACTCACGGAGGGAAGCAGCCCCAGCATTTT.